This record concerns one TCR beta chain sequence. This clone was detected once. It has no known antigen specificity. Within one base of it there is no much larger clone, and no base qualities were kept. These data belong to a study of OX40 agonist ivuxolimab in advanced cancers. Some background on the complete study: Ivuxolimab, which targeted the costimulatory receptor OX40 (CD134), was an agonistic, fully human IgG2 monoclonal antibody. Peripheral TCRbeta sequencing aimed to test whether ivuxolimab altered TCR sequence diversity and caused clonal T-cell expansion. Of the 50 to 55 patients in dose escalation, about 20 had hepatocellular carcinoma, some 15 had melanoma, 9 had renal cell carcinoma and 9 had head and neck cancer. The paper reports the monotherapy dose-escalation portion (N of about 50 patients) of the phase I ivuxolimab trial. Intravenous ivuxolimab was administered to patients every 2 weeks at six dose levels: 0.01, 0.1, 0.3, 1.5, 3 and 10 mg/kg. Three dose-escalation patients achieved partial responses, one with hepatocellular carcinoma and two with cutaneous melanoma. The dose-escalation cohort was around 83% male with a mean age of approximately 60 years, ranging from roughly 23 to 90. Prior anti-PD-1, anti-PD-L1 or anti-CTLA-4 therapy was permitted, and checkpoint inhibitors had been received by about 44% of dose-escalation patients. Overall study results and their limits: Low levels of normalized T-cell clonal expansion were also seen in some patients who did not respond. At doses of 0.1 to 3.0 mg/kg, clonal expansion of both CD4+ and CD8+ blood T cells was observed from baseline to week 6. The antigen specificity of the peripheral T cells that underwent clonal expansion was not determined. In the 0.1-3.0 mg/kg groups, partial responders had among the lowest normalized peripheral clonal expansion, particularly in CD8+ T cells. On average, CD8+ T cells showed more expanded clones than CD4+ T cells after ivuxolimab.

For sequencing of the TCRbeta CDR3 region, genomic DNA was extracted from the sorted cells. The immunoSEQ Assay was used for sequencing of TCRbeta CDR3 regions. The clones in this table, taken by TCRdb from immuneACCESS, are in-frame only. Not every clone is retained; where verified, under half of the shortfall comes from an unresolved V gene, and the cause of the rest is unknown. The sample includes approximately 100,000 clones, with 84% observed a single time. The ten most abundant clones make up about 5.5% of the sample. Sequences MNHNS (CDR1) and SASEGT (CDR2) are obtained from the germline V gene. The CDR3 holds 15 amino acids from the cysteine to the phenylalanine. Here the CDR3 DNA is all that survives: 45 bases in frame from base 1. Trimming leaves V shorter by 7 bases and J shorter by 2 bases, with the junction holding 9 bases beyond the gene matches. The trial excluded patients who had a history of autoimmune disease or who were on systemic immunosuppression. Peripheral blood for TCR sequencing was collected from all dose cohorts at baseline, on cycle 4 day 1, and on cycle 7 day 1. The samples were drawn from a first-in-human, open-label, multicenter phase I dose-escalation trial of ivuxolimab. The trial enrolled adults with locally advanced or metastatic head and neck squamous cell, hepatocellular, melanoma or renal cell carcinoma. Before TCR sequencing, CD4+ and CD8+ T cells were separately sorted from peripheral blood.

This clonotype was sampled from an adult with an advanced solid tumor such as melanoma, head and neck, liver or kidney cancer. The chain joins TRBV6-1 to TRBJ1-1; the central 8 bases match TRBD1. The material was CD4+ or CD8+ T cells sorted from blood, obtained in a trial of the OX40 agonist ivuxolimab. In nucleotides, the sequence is TGTGCCAGCAACGGACAGGGAAGAGGAAACACTGAAGCTTTCTTT. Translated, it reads CASNGQGRGNTEAFF.